This T cell receptor (beta chain) appears in the sequencing data of a study of CD8+ T cells in alopecia areata. Study-level findings and limits: Many expanded lesional clones stayed in scalp and blood while on tofacitinib.

CDR3 length: 15 residues. Germline V gene data show CDR1 as SGHTA and CDR2 as FQGNSA. Trimming shortened V by 3 bases and J by 8 bases, and 18 bases separated the two germline ends. With respect to this clone: Its antigen is undetermined.

Regarding treatment: oral pan-JAK inhibitor, 5-10 mg twice daily. Both CD4+ and CD8+ T cells were separated by sorting PBMCs. cDNA serving as the sequencing template came from extracted, reverse transcribed RNA. The method was immunoSEQ multiplex PCR; TCRdb's version includes in-frame clones alone and lacks a portion of them. Among under 250,000 clones listed, under 70% were seen once. The sequencing used CD4+ T cells sorted from blood, collected at approximately week 45, from a patient treated with tofacitinib. The gene calls are TRBV7-2 and TRBJ2-3; D might be TRBD2 (5 bases). The TCR was taken from a human donor with alopecia areata. The CDR3 sequence: CASSFGVAFAGTQYF. The CDR3 nucleotides read TGTGCCAGCAGCTTCGGGGTGGCCTTCGCCGGTACGCAGTATTTT.